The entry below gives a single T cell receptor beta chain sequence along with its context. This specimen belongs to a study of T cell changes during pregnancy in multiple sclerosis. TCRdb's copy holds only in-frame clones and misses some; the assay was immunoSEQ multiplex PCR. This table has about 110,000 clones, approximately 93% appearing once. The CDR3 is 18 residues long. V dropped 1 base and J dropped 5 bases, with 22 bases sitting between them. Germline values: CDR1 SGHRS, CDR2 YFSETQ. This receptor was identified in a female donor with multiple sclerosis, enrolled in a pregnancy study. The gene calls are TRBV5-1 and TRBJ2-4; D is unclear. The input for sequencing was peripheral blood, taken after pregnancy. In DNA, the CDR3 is TGCGCCAGCAGCTTGTATCCCCCCCAACAGAAACCCCAAAACATTCAGTACTTC. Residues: CASSLYPPQQKPQNIQYF.